This TCR beta chain was found in a study of control samples from healthy donors and cancer patients. The CDR3 sequence is 14 residues long. Germline V gene lookup returns CDR1 SQVTM and CDR2 ANQGSEA. V was pared by 2 bases and J by 3 bases, with 13 bases between. Profiled with immunoSEQ multiplex PCR; TCRdb holds only in-frame clones, not every one. The sample holds about 150,000 clones, roughly 94% seen once. The clonotype originates from a man aged 40-55 years in good health. The rearrangement links TRBV29-1 to TRBJ1-2, with a tentative D call TRBD1 (6 bases). Sample: blood. The CDR3 region is CSVESLGGDYGYTF. The CDR3 bases are TGCAGCGTTGAAAGTTTGGGGGGCGACTATGGCTACACCTTC.